The 11 T cell receptor beta chains listed next were all sequenced from one sample in a study of beta chain features in type 1 diabetes. Expressed TCRB transcripts were sequenced because the isolated RNA had all been reverse transcribed beforehand. The assay was immunoSEQ multiplex PCR, and TCRdb's table has in-frame clones only and misses some. The sample carries around 9,600 clones, 70% to 80% recorded once. Material for sequencing was Tregs from blood. These receptor sequences come from a woman younger than 30 in good health.

The rearrangement uses TRBV21-1 and TRBJ2-7; the D segment call TRBD1 is taken from the table without a DNA check. TRBV21-1 is an annotated pseudogene. This CDR3 is 17 amino acids long. CDR3 DNA: TGTGCCAGCAGCAAAGTGCTCCCCAGGGTAATCCCCTACGAGCAGTACTTC. This translates into CASSKVLPRVIPYEQYF.

The chain employs TRBV6-1 and TRBJ2-5; D possibly corresponds to TRBD1 (6 bases). V lost 5 bases to trimming and J lost 5 bases, with 12 bases between them. Germline V lookup: CDR1 MNHNS, CDR2 SASEGT. CDR3 size: 13 residues. The CDR3 DNA is TGTGCCAGCAGTTCACAGGGCCGGGAGACCCAGTACTTC. This translates into CASSSQGRETQYF.

This chain joins TRBV4-1 and TRBJ1-5; the match to TRBD1 covers 8 bases. The CDR3 has 16 amino acids. Germline CDR1 and CDR2: MGHRA and YSYEKL. V shed 1 base and J 6 bases; nucleotides not matched to a gene: 8. CDR3 region: CASSQGAGGGGQPQHF. The DNA of the CDR3 is TGCGCCAGCAGCCAAGGCGCAGGGGGCGGGGGTCAGCCCCAGCATTTT.

The J gene is TRBJ2-5, the V gene TRBV2, with TRBD2 as a possible D gene (5 bases). CDR1 is SNHLY and CDR2 is FYNNEI in the germline V gene. The ends were cut back, 6 bases at V and 7 bases at J, with 21 bases in the middle. The length of the CDR3 is 15 residues. The CDR3 spells CASSSEGSVSGTQYF. The DNA of the CDR3 is TGTGCCAGCAGCTCCGAGGGATCGGTTTCTGGGACCCAGTACTTC.

The CDR3 here is CASGLAGVTDTQYF. The CDR3 DNA is TGCGCCAGCGGACTAGCGGGGGTCACAGATACGCAGTATTTT. The rearrangement joins TRBV5-1 to TRBJ2-3; 13 nucleotides line up with TRBD2. CDR1 and CDR2 from the germline V gene are SGHRS and YFSETQ. The CDR3 has 14 residues. The ends lost 7 bases at V and 2 bases at J; junction bases unmatched: 1.

The DNA for the CDR3 is TGTGCCAGCAGCTTAACACCGACTCAAGGCTATGGCTACACCTTC. It yields the protein CASSLTPTQGYGYTF. The chain carries TRBV7-2 and TRBJ1-2; D is uncertain. The length of the CDR3 is 15 residues. The V and J ends lost 2 bases and 4 bases respectively, with 14 bases between them. Germline-derived CDR1 and CDR2 are SGHTA and FQGNSA.

The chain couples TRBV5-1 to TRBJ2-1; 9 nucleotides line up with TRBD2. CDR1 SGHRS and CDR2 YFSETQ come from the germline V gene. The CDR3 is 16 amino acids. V lost 0 bases, J lost 8 bases, and 9 bases stayed unmatched. The CDR3 loop reads CASSLALAGPSDEQFF. For the CDR3, the DNA is TGCGCCAGCAGCTTGGCTCTAGCGGGGCCCTCGGATGAGCAGTTCTTC.

CDR3: CASSGQGPGNTIYF. The CDR3 DNA reads TGTGCCAGCAGTGGACAGGGTCCGGGAAACACCATATATTTT. The chain has TRBV2 and TRBJ1-3, with 7 bases identical to TRBD1. This CDR3 contains 14 residues. CDR1 is SNHLY, CDR2 FYNNEI, per germline. The ends lost 4 bases at V and 4 bases at J; junction bases unmatched: 4.

The chain joins TRBV4-1 to TRBJ2-1; perhaps TRBD1 as D (5 bases). The CDR3 sequence is 15 residues long. V was trimmed by 3 bases and J by 9 bases, leaving 18 bases between them. CDR1 MGHRA and CDR2 YSYEKL come from the germline V gene. The CDR3 reads CASSQEQALFGEQFF. The DNA of the CDR3 is TGCGCCAGCAGCCAGGAACAGGCGTTGTTCGGTGAGCAGTTCTTC.

This sequence joins TRBV5-4 and TRBJ1-1; 8 bases match TRBD1. The junction had 3 bases not matched to a gene; V was cut back by 4 bases and J by 4 bases. There are 13 residues in the CDR3. CDR1 is SGHNT and CDR2 is YYREEE in the germline V gene (reference sequence). This chain's CDR3 is CASSATGATEAFF. As DNA, the CDR3 is TGTGCCAGCAGCGCGACAGGGGCCACTGAAGCTTTCTTT.

V usage is TRBV7-9 and J usage is TRBJ2-1; D not resolved. The V end lost 3 bases, the J end lost 2 bases, and 20 bases lay between the germline ends. Germline V gene data show CDR1 as SEHNR and CDR2 as FQNEAQ (reference sequence). The CDR3 sequence is 18 residues long. Here the CDR3 reads CASSFSVGRPFTYNEQFF. CDR3 nucleotides: TGTGCCAGCAGCTTTTCCGTGGGCAGACCCTTTACCTACAATGAGCAGTTCTTC. Using reference TRBV7-9 and TRBJ2-1 for the parts outside the CDR3, the full variable domain is DTGVSQNPRHKITKRGQNVTFRCDPISEHNRLYWYRQTLGQGPEFLTYFQNEAQLEKSRLLSDRFSAERPKGSFSTLEIQRTEQGDSAMYLCASSFSVGRPFTYNEQFFGPGTRLTVL.